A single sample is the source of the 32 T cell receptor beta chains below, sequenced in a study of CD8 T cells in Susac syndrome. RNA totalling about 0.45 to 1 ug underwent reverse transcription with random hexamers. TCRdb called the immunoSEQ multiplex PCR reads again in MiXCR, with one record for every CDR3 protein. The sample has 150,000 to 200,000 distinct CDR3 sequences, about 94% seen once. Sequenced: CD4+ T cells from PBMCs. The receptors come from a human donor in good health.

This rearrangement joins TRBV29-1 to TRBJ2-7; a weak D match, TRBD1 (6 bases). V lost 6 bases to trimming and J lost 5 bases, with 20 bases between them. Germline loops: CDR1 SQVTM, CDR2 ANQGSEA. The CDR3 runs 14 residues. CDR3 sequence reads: CSVQRDTTLHEQYF. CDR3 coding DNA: TGCAGCGTACAACGGGACACCACCTTACACGAGCAGTACTTC.

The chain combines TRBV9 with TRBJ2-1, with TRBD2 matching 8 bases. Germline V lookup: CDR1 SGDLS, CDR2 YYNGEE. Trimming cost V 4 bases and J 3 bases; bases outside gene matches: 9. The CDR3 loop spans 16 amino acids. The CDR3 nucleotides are TGTGCCAGCAGCCCCTCGGGCGGGGGGTTCTACAATGAGCAGTTCTTC. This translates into CASSPSGGGFYNEQFF.

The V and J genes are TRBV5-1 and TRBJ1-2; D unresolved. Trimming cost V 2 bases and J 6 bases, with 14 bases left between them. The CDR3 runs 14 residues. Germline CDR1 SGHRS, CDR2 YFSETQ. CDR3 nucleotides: TGCGCCAGCAGCTTAGCCGGGATTAAGAATGGCTACACCTTC. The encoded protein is CASSLAGIKNGYTF.

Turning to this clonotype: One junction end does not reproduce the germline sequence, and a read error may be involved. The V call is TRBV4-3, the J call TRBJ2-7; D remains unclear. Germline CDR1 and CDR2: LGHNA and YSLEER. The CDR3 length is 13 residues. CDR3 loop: CASSKDLGFEQYF. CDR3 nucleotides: TGCGCCAGCAGCAAAGATCTAGGATTCGAGCAGTACTTC.

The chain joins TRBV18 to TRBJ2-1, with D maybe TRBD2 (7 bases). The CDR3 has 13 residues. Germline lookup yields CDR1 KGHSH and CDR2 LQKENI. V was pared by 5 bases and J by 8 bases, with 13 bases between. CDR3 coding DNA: TGTGCCAGCTCAATCACAGGGAGGGATGAGCAGTTCTTC. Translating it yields CASSITGRDEQFF.

The CDR3 region is CASSTSTGGEKLFF. As DNA, the CDR3 is TGTGCCAGCAGCACTTCTACCGGGGGTGAAAAACTGTTTTTT. The chain couples TRBV3-1 to TRBJ1-4; a possible D gene is TRBD1 (5 bases). Germline values: CDR1 LGHDT, CDR2 YNNKEL (reference sequence). Deletions cut 5 bases from V and 7 bases from J, with 14 bases between. The CDR3 contains 14 residues.

This chain's CDR3 is CAWSPGQGTTEAFF. CDR3 in DNA: TGTGCCTGGAGCCCGGGACAGGGTACTACTGAAGCTTTCTTT. This rearrangement joins TRBV30 to TRBJ1-1; TRBD1 aligns across 9 bases. The CDR3 has 14 amino acids. The ends lost 3 bases at V and 5 bases at J; junction bases unmatched: 7. Germline V lookup: CDR1 GTSNPN, CDR2 SVGIG (reference sequence).

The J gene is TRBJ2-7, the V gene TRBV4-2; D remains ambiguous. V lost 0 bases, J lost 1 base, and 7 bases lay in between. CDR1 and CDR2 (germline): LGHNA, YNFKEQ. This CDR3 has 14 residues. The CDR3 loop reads CASSQDIFSYEQYF. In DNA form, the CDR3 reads TGTGCCAGCAGCCAAGATATATTTTCCTACGAGCAGTACTTC.

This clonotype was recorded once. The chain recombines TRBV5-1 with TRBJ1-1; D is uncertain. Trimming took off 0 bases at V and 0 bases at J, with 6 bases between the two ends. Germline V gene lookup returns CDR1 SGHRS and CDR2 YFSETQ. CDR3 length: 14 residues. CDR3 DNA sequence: TGCGCCAGCAGCTTGGATCAGATGAACACTGAAGCTTTCTTT. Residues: CASSLDQMNTEAFF.

CDR3 loop: CASSYSGQGTQYF. The CDR3 nucleotides read TGTGCCAGCAGTTACTCGGGACAGGGCACCCAGTACTTC. V and J are TRBV6-5 and TRBJ2-5, with 9 positions matching TRBD1. Per the germline V gene, CDR1 is MNHEY and CDR2 is SVGAGI. With V trimmed by 0 bases and J by 8 bases, 1 base remained unmatched. This CDR3 region has 13 residues.

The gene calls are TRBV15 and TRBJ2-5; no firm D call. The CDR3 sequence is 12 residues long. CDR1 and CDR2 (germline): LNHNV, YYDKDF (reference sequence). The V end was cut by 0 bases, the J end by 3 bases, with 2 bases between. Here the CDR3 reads CATSRDEETQYF. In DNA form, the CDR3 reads TGTGCCACCAGCAGAGATGAAGAGACCCAGTACTTC. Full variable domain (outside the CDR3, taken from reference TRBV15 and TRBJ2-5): DAMVIQNPRYQVTQFGKPVTLSCSQTLNHNVMYWYQQKSSQAPKLLFHYYDKDFNNEADTPDNFQSRRPNTSFCFLDIRSPGLGDTAMYLCATSRDEETQYFGPGTRLLVL.

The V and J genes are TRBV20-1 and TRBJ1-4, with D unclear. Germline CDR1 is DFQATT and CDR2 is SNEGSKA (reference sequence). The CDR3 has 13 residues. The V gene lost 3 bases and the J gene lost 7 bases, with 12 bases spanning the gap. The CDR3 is CSASSSGGEKLFF. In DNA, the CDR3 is TGCAGTGCTAGTAGCTCTGGAGGTGAAAAACTGTTTTTT.

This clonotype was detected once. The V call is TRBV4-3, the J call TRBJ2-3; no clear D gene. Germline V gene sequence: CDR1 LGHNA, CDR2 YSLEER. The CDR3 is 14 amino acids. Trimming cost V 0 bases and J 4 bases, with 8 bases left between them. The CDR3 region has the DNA TGCGCCAGCAGCCAAGATTCTATAGCAGATACGCAGTATTTT. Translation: CASSQDSIADTQYF.

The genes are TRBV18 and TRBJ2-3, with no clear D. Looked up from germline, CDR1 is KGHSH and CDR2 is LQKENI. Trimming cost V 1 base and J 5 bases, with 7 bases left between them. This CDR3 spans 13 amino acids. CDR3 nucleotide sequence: TGTGCCAGCTCACCACATTCGGGAGATACGCAGTATTTT. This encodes CASSPHSGDTQYF.

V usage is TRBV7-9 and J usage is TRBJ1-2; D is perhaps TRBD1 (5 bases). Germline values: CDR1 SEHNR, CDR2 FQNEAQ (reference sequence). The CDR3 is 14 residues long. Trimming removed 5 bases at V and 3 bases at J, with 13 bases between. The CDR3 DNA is TGTGCCAGCAGCCGAGGGACCGGGGACTATGGCTACACCTTC. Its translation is CASSRGTGDYGYTF.

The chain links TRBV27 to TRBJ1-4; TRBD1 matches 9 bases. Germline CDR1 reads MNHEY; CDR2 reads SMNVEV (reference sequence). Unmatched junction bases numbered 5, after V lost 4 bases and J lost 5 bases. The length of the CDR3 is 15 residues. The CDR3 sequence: CASSSGGQGNEKLFF. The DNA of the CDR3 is TGTGCCAGCAGTTCAGGAGGACAGGGGAATGAAAAACTGTTTTTT.

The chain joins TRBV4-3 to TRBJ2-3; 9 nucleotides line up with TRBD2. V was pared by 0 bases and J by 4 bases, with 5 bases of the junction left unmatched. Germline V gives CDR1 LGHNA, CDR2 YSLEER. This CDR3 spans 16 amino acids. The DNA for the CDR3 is TGCGCCAGCAGCCAAGATGGCGGGGGGGCGGCAGATACGCAGTATTTT. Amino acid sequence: CASSQDGGGAADTQYF.

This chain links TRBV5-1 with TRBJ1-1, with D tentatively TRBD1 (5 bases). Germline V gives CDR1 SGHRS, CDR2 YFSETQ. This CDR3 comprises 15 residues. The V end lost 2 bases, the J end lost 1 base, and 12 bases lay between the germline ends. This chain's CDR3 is CASSFTGVTNTEAFF. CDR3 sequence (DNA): TGCGCCAGCAGCTTCACAGGCGTCACGAACACTGAAGCTTTCTTT.

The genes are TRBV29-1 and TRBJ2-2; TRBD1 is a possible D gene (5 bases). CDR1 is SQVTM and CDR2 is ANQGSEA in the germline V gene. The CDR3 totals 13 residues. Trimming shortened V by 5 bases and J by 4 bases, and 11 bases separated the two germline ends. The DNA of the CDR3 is TGCAGCGTTCGACAGAGTAGCACCGGGGAGCTGTTTTTT. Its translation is CSVRQSSTGELFF.

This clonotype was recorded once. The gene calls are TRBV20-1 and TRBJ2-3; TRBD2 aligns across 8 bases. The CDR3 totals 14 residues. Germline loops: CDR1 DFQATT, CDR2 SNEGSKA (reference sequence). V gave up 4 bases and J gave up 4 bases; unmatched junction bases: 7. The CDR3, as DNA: TGCAGTGCTATCGGGGGGGCCGGGTCAGATACGCAGTATTTT. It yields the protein CSAIGGAGSDTQYF.

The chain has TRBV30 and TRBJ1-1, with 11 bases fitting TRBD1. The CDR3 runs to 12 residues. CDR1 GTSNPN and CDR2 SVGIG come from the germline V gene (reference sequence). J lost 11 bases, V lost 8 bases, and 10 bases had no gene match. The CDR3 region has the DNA TGTGCCACCGGGACAGGGGGATCTAGGGCTTTCTTT. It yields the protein CATGTGGSRAFF. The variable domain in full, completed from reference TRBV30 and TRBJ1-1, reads SQTIHQWPATLVQPVGSPLSLECTVEGTSNPNLYWYRQAAGRGLQLLFYSVGIGQISSEVPQNLSASRPQDRQFILSSKKLLLSDSGFYLCATGTGGSRAFFGQGTRLTVV.

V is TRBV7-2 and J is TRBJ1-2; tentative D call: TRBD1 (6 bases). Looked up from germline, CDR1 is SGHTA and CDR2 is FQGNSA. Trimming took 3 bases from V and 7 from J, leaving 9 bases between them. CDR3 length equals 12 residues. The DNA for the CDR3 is TGTGCCAGCAGCTTCGACAGGAGTGGCTACACCTTC. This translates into CASSFDRSGYTF.

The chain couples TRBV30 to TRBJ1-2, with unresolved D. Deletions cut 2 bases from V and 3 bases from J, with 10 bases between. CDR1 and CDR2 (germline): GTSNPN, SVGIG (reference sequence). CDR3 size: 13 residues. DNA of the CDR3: TGTGCCTGGAGTTCCGGGATCGACTATGGCTACACCTTC. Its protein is CAWSSGIDYGYTF.

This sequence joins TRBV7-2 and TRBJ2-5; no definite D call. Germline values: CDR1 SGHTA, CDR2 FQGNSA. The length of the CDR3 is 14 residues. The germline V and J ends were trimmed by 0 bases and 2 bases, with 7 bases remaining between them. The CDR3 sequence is CASSLAWRQETQYF. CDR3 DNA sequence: TGTGCCAGCAGCTTAGCGTGGCGGCAAGAGACCCAGTACTTC.

For the CDR3, the DNA is TGTGCCAGCAGCCAAACCGACAAAACCAATGAGCAGTTCTTC. Its protein product is CASSQTDKTNEQFF. The chain links TRBV4-2 to TRBJ2-1; unclear D gene. V lost 2 bases to trimming and J lost 6 bases, with 11 bases between them. The germline V gene has CDR1 LGHNA and CDR2 YNFKEQ. This CDR3 has 14 amino acids.

CDR3: CASSLISRVGYTF. Written as DNA, the CDR3 is TGTGCCAGCAGCTTGATCTCGCGGGTCGGCTACACCTTC. The V gene is TRBV7-2, the J gene TRBJ1-2; D remains ambiguous. V dropped 3 bases and J dropped 8 bases, with 13 bases sitting between them. CDR1 and CDR2 (germline): SGHTA, FQGNSA. The CDR3 contains 13 residues. Using reference TRBV7-2 and TRBJ1-2 for the parts outside the CDR3, the full variable domain is GAGVSQSPSNKVTEKGKDVELRCDPISGHTALYWYRQSLGQGLEFLIYFQGNSAPDKSGLPSDRFSAERTGGSVSTLTIQRTQQEDSAVYLCASSLISRVGYTFGSGTRLTVV.

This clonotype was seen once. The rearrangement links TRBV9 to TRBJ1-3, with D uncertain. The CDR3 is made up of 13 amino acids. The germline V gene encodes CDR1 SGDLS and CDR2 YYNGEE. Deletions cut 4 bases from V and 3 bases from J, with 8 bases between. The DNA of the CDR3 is TGTGCCAGCAGCCCGGGGTTTGGAAACACCATATATTTT. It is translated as CASSPGFGNTIYF.

The DNA of the CDR3 is TGTGCCAGCAGCTTGATCGGGAGTCGGCACGAGCAGTACTTC. Translation: CASSLIGSRHEQYF. The V and J genes are TRBV5-6 and TRBJ2-7, with D perhaps TRBD2 (6 bases). Trimming cost V 1 base and J 5 bases, with 13 bases left between them. Per the germline V gene, CDR1 is SGHDT and CDR2 is YYEEEE. The CDR3 is made up of 14 amino acids.

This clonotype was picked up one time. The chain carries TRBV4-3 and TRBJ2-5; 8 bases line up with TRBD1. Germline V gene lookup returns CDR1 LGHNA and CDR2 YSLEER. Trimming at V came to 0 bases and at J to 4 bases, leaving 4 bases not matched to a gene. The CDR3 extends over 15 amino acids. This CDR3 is CASSQDQDRVETQYF. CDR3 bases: TGCGCCAGCAGCCAAGATCAGGACAGGGTAGAGACCCAGTACTTC.

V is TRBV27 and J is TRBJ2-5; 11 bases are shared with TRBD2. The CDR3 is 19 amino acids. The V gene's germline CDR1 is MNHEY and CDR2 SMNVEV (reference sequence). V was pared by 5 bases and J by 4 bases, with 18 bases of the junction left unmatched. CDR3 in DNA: TGTGCCAGCAGTCCCCTCTCACTAGCGGGGGACTGGGGTGGAGAGACCCAGTACTTC. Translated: CASSPLSLAGDWGGETQYF.

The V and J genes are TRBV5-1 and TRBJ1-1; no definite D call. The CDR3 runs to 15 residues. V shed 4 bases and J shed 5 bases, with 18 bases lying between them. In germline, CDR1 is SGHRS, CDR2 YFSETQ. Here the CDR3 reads CASSTTSSWETEAFF. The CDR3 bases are TGCGCCAGCAGCACCACGTCATCCTGGGAAACTGAAGCTTTCTTT.

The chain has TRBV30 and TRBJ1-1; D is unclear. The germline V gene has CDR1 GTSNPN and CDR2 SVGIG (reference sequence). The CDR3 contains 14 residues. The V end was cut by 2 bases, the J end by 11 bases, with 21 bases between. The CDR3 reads CAWSTLGRTNGAFF. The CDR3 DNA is TGTGCCTGGAGTACACTGGGCAGGACCAACGGGGCTTTCTTT.